The T cell receptor (beta chain) described here comes from a study of cytomegalovirus exposure and HLA in healthy donors. This clone was observed a few times. Its antigen is undetermined. PCR used 60 Vbeta primers and 13 Jbeta primers. Original methodology: An analysis performed later counted about 80 million unique TCR beta chains (roughly 11 million of them shared). Sequencing used immunoSEQ multiplex PCR; TCRdb keeps in-frame clones, though not all of them. The V and J calls and the clone size are those of that table, but D and trimming were determined from the DNA. The sample lists around 200,000 clones, approximately 78% occurring once. V lost 2 bases to trimming and J lost 3 bases, with 11 bases between them. CDR1 and CDR2 from the germline V gene are MNHEY and SMNVEV (reference sequence). CDR3 size: 15 residues. Findings and caveats of the study: A later analysis found TCR association rates differed by HLA locus, highest for DRB1 and lowest for HLA-C. A reported reduction in N-insertions relative to the roughly 670-donor mean was seen in an Asian-associated ancestry cluster in a later analysis.

Specimen: PBMCs. The TCR sequence derives from a young woman in good health and CMV-seronegative. The V call is TRBV27, the J call TRBJ2-1; TRBD2 is a possible D gene (7 bases). CDR3 region: CASSLTGGRYNEQFF. As DNA, the CDR3 is TGTGCCAGCAGTTTAACGGGGGGCCGCTACAATGAGCAGTTCTTC.